The 30 T cell receptor beta chains presented below share a single source sample, sequenced in a study of T cells after yellow fever vaccination. TCRdb processed the 5' RACE reads anew with MiXCR; each CDR3 protein has one entry. The table records over 110,000 distinct CDR3 sequences, roughly 8% of them present only once. This material consisted of CD4+ T cells sorted from PBMCs, taken 5 days after the yellow fever booster vaccination. The receptors originated from a man under 40 who received the YFV17D yellow fever vaccine.

This clonotype has just a few counts. The chain uses TRBV20-1 and TRBJ1-2; TRBD1 agrees at 8 bases. Germline lookup yields CDR1 DFQATT and CDR2 SNEGSKA (reference sequence). V lost 5 bases to trimming and J lost 4 bases; unmatched junction nucleotides: 3. CDR3 length: 12 amino acids. This chain's CDR3 is CSAPTGVYGYTF. CDR3 sequence (DNA): TGCAGTGCTCCGACAGGGGTCTATGGCTACACCTTC.

This clonotype came up many times. The chain employs TRBV27 and TRBJ2-2; D is undetermined. From germline, CDR1 is MNHEY and CDR2 SMNVEV (reference sequence). V lost 1 base, J lost 9 bases, and 21 bases lay in between. This CDR3 comprises 17 residues. The CDR3 DNA reads TGTGCCAGCAGTTTATTGGCTCCCTCCCACTCGAGCCGGGAGCTGTTTTTT. Translation gives CASSLLAPSHSSRELFF.

In this sample, this clonotype turned up a few times. The chain combines TRBV2 with TRBJ2-1; TRBD2 matches at 8 bases. The ends lost 4 bases at V and 7 bases at J; junction bases unmatched: 9. Germline assignment: CDR1 SNHLY and CDR2 FYNNEI. This CDR3 spans 15 amino acids. The CDR3 is CASSGPGTRFNEQFF. The CDR3 coding sequence is TGTGCCAGCAGTGGCCCCGGGACTAGGTTTAATGAGCAGTTCTTC.

The chain carries TRBV7-2 and TRBJ2-1; 9 bases are shared with TRBD1. V was pared by 5 bases and J by 9 bases, with 5 bases of the junction left unmatched. The CDR3 runs to 13 residues. CDR1 is SGHTA and CDR2 is FQGNSA in the germline V gene. Here the CDR3 DNA reads TGTGCCAGCAGCAGACAGGGGGTCGGTGAGCAGTTCTTC. Protein product: CASSRQGVGEQFF.

This clonotype was counted ten times or more. The V call is TRBV7-9, the J call TRBJ2-1; D is uncertain. V was trimmed by 5 bases and J by 10 bases, leaving 15 bases between them. The CDR3 is 13 residues long. CDR1 SEHNR and CDR2 FQNEAQ come from the germline V gene (reference sequence). The CDR3 coding sequence is TGTGCCAGCAGCCAGACGCCCTCCGTGGAGCAGTTCTTC. Its translation: CASSQTPSVEQFF.

The sample holds a few counts of this clonotype. The rearrangement joins TRBV5-4 to TRBJ2-7; the match to TRBD2 covers 9 bases. This CDR3 has 14 residues. Germline lookup yields CDR1 SGHNT and CDR2 YYREEE (reference sequence). V was clipped by 2 bases and J by 4 bases; unmatched bases: 4. The CDR3: CASSFSGLAYEQYF. CDR3 bases: TGTGCCAGCAGCTTTTCGGGACTAGCTTACGAGCAGTACTTC.

This clonotype showed up just a few times. V usage is TRBV5-1 and J usage is TRBJ2-3; 11 positions match TRBD2. The CDR3 length is 17 residues. Germline V CDR1 and CDR2: SGHRS, YFSETQ. Losses at the gene ends were 6 bases for V and 3 bases for J; bases not matched to a gene: 12. CDR3 nucleotides: TGCGCCAGCACCACGGGACTAGCGGCCCTGGGGACAGATACGCAGTATTTT. It yields the protein CASTTGLAALGTDTQYF.

This clonotype was recorded at least ten times. The chain combines TRBV20-1 with TRBJ1-2, with 8 bases that match TRBD1. Germline CDR1 and CDR2: DFQATT and SNEGSKA (reference sequence). The CDR3 has 12 residues. V lost 6 bases to trimming and J lost 4 bases; unmatched junction nucleotides: 4. DNA of the CDR3: TGCAGTGCAGACAGGGGACCCTATGGCTACACCTTC. Protein: CSADRGPYGYTF.

This chain joins TRBV27 and TRBJ2-1, with a possible D match to TRBD2 (6 bases). Between the trimmed V and J ends, which lost 5 bases and 10 bases, there was a span of 9 bases. Germline values: CDR1 MNHEY, CDR2 SMNVEV (reference sequence). The CDR3 has 11 amino acids. The CDR3 DNA reads as TGTGCCAGCAGTCGGGGACTCGAGCAGTTCTTC. Translating gives CASSRGLEQFF.

This clonotype was counted many times. This chain uses TRBV5-1 with TRBJ1-5; 10 nucleotides line up with TRBD1. The germline V gene has CDR1 SGHRS and CDR2 YFSETQ. The CDR3 contains 15 residues. V lost 0 bases, J lost 5 bases, and 2 bases stayed unmatched. Here the CDR3 reads CASSLETGGDQPQHF. CDR3 coding DNA: TGCGCCAGCAGCTTGGAGACAGGGGGCGATCAGCCCCAGCATTTT.

The table lists this clonotype with many counts. The CDR3 protein is CASRGPVNEQFF. In DNA form, the CDR3 reads TGTGCCAGCCGAGGGCCGGTCAATGAGCAGTTCTTC. The chain combines TRBV6-2 or TRBV6-3 with TRBJ2-1; tentatively, D is TRBD2 (5 bases). Germline V gene sequence: CDR1 MNHEY, CDR2 SVGEGT. Deletions cut 8 bases from V and 6 bases from J, with 11 bases between. The CDR3 covers 12 residues.

With respect to this clonotype: Given a much more abundant clone one base away, this may be a read error. The rearrangement joins TRBV20-1 to TRBJ1-2; weak D call: TRBD1 (5 bases). Germline CDR1 DFQATT, CDR2 SNEGSKA (reference sequence). The V gene lost 6 bases and the J gene lost 4 bases, with 12 bases spanning the gap. The CDR3 covers 12 residues. The DNA for the CDR3 is TGCAGTGCGAGACAGACCCCCTATGGCTACACCTTC. It encodes CSARQTPYGYTF.

This clonotype was picked up many times. The CDR3, as DNA: TGTGCCAGCAGCTTAGAGCGAACCTACGAGCAGTACTTC. Protein product: CASSLERTYEQYF. The V gene is TRBV7-2, the J gene TRBJ2-7; D unclear. Trimming left V 1 base short and J 2 bases short, with 6 bases between. Germline CDR1 is SGHTA and CDR2 is FQGNSA. The CDR3 loop spans 13 amino acids.

This clonotype was counted ten times or more. The gene calls are TRBV7-2 and TRBJ2-7; TRBD1 matches at 11 bases. Germline assignment: CDR1 SGHTA and CDR2 FQGNSA. The junction had 13 bases not matched to a gene; V was cut back by 6 bases and J by 3 bases. This CDR3 is 17 amino acids long. The CDR3 spells CASSKEQSGTGGYEQYF. In DNA form, the CDR3 reads TGTGCCAGCAGTAAAGAACAATCCGGGACAGGGGGCTACGAGCAGTACTTC.

The chain combines TRBV7-2 with TRBJ2-6; a possible D gene is TRBD2 (5 bases). CDR3 length: 16 amino acids. Trimming took off 7 bases at V and 2 bases at J, with 15 bases between the two ends. Germline CDR1 and CDR2: SGHTA and FQGNSA. CDR3 in amino acids: CASTYSVGAGANVLTF. Here the CDR3 DNA reads TGTGCCAGCACCTATAGCGTCGGGGCTGGGGCCAACGTCCTGACTTTC.

This clonotype was seen ten or more times. V gene TRBV20-1 combines with J gene TRBJ2-7, with TRBD1 matching 8 bases. The germline gives CDR1 DFQATT, CDR2 SNEGSKA (reference sequence). The length of the CDR3 is 16 residues. V trimming: 3 bases; J trimming: 2 bases; junction bases outside the gene matches: 12. In DNA form, the CDR3 reads TGCAGTGCTAGCCCGGGACAGGCTATTACAACCTACGAGCAGTACTTC. This codes for CSASPGQAITTYEQYF.

This clonotype was picked up many times. The chain recombines TRBV7-8 with TRBJ1-1, with D maybe TRBD1 (6 bases). Per the germline V gene, CDR1 is SGHVS and CDR2 is FQNEAQ. V was cut by 5 bases and J by 6 bases, with 19 bases left in between. The CDR3 is 15 amino acids. The CDR3 DNA reads TGTGCCAGCAGCCGGGGAACCGGGGGCAGGGCTGAAGCTTTCTTT. This codes for CASSRGTGGRAEAFF.

The chain is built from TRBV18 and TRBJ1-1; the D is unclear. The V gene lost 6 bases and the J gene lost 6 bases, with 11 bases spanning the gap. CDR3 length: 12 residues. Germline V gene lookup returns CDR1 KGHSH and CDR2 LQKENI. CDR3: CASSHPAAEAFF. CDR3 DNA sequence: TGTGCCAGCTCCCACCCGGCAGCTGAAGCTTTCTTT.

This clonotype was found many times. V usage is TRBV15 and J usage is TRBJ2-4, with 11 positions matching TRBD2. Germline V gene lookup returns CDR1 LNHNV and CDR2 YYDKDF (reference sequence). Trimming at V came to 3 bases and at J to 0 bases, leaving 4 bases not matched to a gene. The CDR3 runs 17 residues. CDR3 nucleotides: TGTGCCACCAGCAGGGCGACTAGCGGGGTAGCCAAAAACATTCAGTACTTC. Translating gives CATSRATSGVAKNIQYF.

This clonotype was counted at least ten times. The chain is built from TRBV5-1 and TRBJ2-1; 9 bases line up with TRBD2. From germline, CDR1 is SGHRS and CDR2 YFSETQ. The junction had 8 bases not matched to a gene; V was cut back by 0 bases and J by 1 base. This CDR3 region has 18 residues. The CDR3 reads CASSLASGNLRSYNEQFF. The CDR3 nucleotides read TGCGCCAGCAGCTTGGCTAGCGGGAACCTGAGATCCTACAATGAGCAGTTCTTC. Variable domain in full (rest from reference TRBV5-1 and TRBJ2-1): KAGVTQTPRYLIKTRGQQVTLSCSPISGHRSVSWYQQTPGQGLQFLFEYFSETQRNKGNFPGRFSGRQFSNSRSEMNVSTLELGDSALYLCASSLASGNLRSYNEQFFGPGTRLTVL.

This clonotype was counted ten times or more. The chain employs TRBV29-1 and TRBJ2-7; D possibly corresponds to TRBD1 (6 bases). The V and J ends lost 5 bases and 2 bases respectively, with 10 bases between them. The germline V gene encodes CDR1 SQVTM and CDR2 ANQGSEA. The CDR3 has 12 residues. CDR3 sequence (DNA): TGCAGCGTTCAGGGGACCCCCTACGAGCAGTACTTC. Encoded protein: CSVQGTPYEQYF.

This clonotype was picked up many times. V is TRBV4-2 and J is TRBJ2-5; D is ambiguous. Germline lookup yields CDR1 LGHNA and CDR2 YNFKEQ. The germline V and J ends were trimmed by 0 bases and 5 bases, with 10 bases remaining between them. CDR3 length: 14 residues. For the CDR3, the DNA is TGTGCCAGCAGCCAAGATCGGAAAGCGGAGACCCAGTACTTC. Translation gives CASSQDRKAETQYF.

As for this clonotype: It may be a read error: a sequence one base away is much more abundant. This sequence joins TRBV5-1 and TRBJ2-5; no reliable D call. The CDR3 runs to 14 residues. Germline values: CDR1 SGHRS, CDR2 YFSETQ. V was trimmed by 4 bases and J by 5 bases, leaving 15 bases between them. DNA for the CDR3: TGCGCCAGCAGCCCGCAGTCGGCCCATGAGACCCAGTACTTC. Amino acids: CASSPQSAHETQYF.

The genes are TRBV6-6 and TRBJ2-3; no clear D. Trimming took off 2 bases at V and 6 bases at J, with 6 bases between the two ends. The CDR3 has 12 residues. Germline V gene sequence: CDR1 MNHNY, CDR2 SVGAGI (reference sequence). The CDR3 loop reads CASSYRADTQYF. CDR3 coding DNA: TGTGCCAGCAGTTACCGTGCGGATACGCAGTATTTT.

This clonotype was seen many times. The V call is TRBV25-1, the J call TRBJ2-2; TRBD1 is a possible D gene (7 bases). Trimming took off 1 base at V and 6 bases at J, with 21 bases between the two ends. This CDR3 contains 18 residues. CDR1 and CDR2 (germline): MGHDK, SYGVNS. This CDR3 is CASSESGGGTARPGELFF. DNA for the CDR3: TGTGCCAGCAGTGAATCGGGCGGAGGGACAGCTAGACCCGGGGAGCTGTTTTTT.

This clonotype was seen a handful of times. The J gene is TRBJ2-5, the V gene TRBV20-1; D is unresolved. Germline CDR1 reads DFQATT; CDR2 reads SNEGSKA (reference sequence). This CDR3 comprises 15 residues. The V end was cut by 0 bases, the J end by 1 base, with 12 bases between. The CDR3 is CSARDVISIQETQYF. The CDR3 bases are TGCAGTGCTAGAGATGTGATATCTATCCAAGAGACCCAGTACTTC.

This clonotype came up many times. This chain uses TRBV20-1 with TRBJ1-2; D is unclear. CDR1 DFQATT and CDR2 SNEGSKA come from the germline V gene (reference sequence). V was clipped by 2 bases and J by 5 bases, with 12 bases between them. The length of the CDR3 is 13 residues. CDR3 in DNA: TGCAGTGCTAGAATTGTGTCGGGTTATGGCTACACCTTC. It yields the protein CSARIVSGYGYTF.

This clonotype was seen repeatedly, ten times or more. The gene calls are TRBV18 and TRBJ2-7, with D uncertain. CDR1 is KGHSH and CDR2 is LQKENI in the germline V gene. Trimming stripped 6 bases from V and 4 bases from J, with 7 bases between. This CDR3 has 11 residues. CDR3 residues: CASSGRYEQYF. The CDR3, as DNA: TGTGCCAGCTCGGGCAGGTACGAGCAGTACTTC.

This clonotype was detected ten times or more. This chain joins TRBV5-6 and TRBJ2-5; D may match TRBD1 or TRBD2 (5 bases each). The length of the CDR3 is 16 residues. CDR1 SGHDT and CDR2 YYEEEE come from the germline V gene. Trimming stripped 0 bases from V and 4 bases from J, with 16 bases between. The CDR3 spells CASSLVRGPSGETQYF. The CDR3 bases are TGTGCCAGCAGCTTGGTCCGGGGCCCGTCTGGAGAGACCCAGTACTTC.

This clonotype was seen a handful of times. The chain has TRBV29-1 and TRBJ2-7; TRBD1 agrees at 12 bases. Germline CDR1 SQVTM, CDR2 ANQGSEA. With 7 bases clipped from V and 7 bases from J, the junction kept 8 bases outside the gene matches. The CDR3 consists of 13 residues. The CDR3 coding sequence is TGCAGCGCCGAGGGGACAGGGGGCGCGGAGCAGTACTTC. This translates into CSAEGTGGAEQYF.